This record concerns one T cell receptor (beta chain) sequence. Per the original data handling: Filtering differed for immunoSEQ, which gave only junction sequences without quality scores. The assay was immunoSEQ multiplex PCR, and TCRdb's table has in-frame clones only and misses some. V and J calls and clone size are copied from that table; D and trimming were computed from the DNA. The top ten hold under 0.15% of the sample, which has some 2,000,000 clones, roughly 94% seen once. The CDR3 length is 12 residues. Losses at the gene ends were 5 bases for V and 7 bases for J; bases not matched to a gene: 2. The germline V gene has CDR1 ENHRY and CDR2 SYGVKD. This specimen belongs to a study of shared clonotypes between healthy human individuals.

Sequenced sample: naive CD4+ T cells sorted from blood. Subset given: CD45RA+ positively selected. The rearrangement uses TRBV10-3 and TRBJ1-1; 9 bases map to TRBD1. The TCR comes from a man younger than 30 in good health. The CDR3 reads CAISMTGGEAFF. The CDR3 DNA sequence: TGTGCCATCAGTATGACAGGGGGTGAAGCTTTCTTT.